These 24 T cell receptor beta chains were all obtained from the same sample, sequenced in a study of CD8 T cells in ankylosing spondylitis. Each CDR3 protein gets one entry after TCRdb re-called the 5' RACE reads with MiXCR. The sample contains around 23,000 distinct CDR3 sequences, roughly a sixth of which appear only once. Sequencing was carried out using blood. Every receptor here comes from a male donor with ankylosing spondylitis or in good health (not recorded which).

At least ten counts were recorded for this clonotype. The V call is TRBV5-1, the J call TRBJ2-1; TRBD1 agrees at 12 bases. Germline V gives CDR1 SGHRS, CDR2 YFSETQ. The CDR3 covers 14 residues. Trimming removed 7 bases from V and 10 bases from J; junction bases left unmatched: 9. CDR3 sequence: CASGQGTGGGEQFF. The CDR3 DNA follows: TGCGCCAGCGGCCAAGGGACAGGGGGCGGGGAGCAGTTCTTC. The full variable domain, completed using reference TRBV5-1 and TRBJ2-1, is KAGVTQTPRYLIKTRGQQVTLSCSPISGHRSVSWYQQTPGQGLQFLFEYFSETQRNKGNFPGRFSGRQFSNSRSEMNVSTLELGDSALYLCASGQGTGGGEQFFGPGTRLTVL.

This clonotype was counted only a few times. The chain recombines TRBV20-1 with TRBJ2-3; D is perhaps TRBD2 (6 bases). Germline CDR1 reads DFQATT; CDR2 reads SNEGSKA (reference sequence). Trimming pared 2 bases from V and 0 bases from J, leaving 12 bases between. There are 15 residues in the CDR3. The CDR3 bases are TGCAGTGCTAGATTCGGCGGGGTTAGCACAGATACGCAGTATTTT. This gives the protein CSARFGGVSTDTQYF.

This clonotype was counted many times. V is TRBV5-1 and J is TRBJ2-2; D gene uncertain. The germline V gene has CDR1 SGHRS and CDR2 YFSETQ. Deletions cut 0 bases from V and 7 bases from J, with 7 bases between. CDR3 length: 13 amino acids. The CDR3 DNA reads TGCGCCAGCAGCTTGGGGACGAACGGGGAGCTGTTTTTT. It is translated as CASSLGTNGELFF.

This chain uses TRBV24-1 with TRBJ1-5; TRBD1 is a possible D gene (5 bases). V lost 9 bases and J 0 bases, leaving 8 bases between the germline ends. The CDR3 sequence is 13 residues long. Per germline, CDR1 KGHDR and CDR2 SFDVKD. CDR3 bases: TGTGCCACCGGCGGGGGTAGCAATCAGCCCCAGCATTTT. Its protein product is CATGGGSNQPQHF.

A single count supports this clonotype. The genes are TRBV5-4 and TRBJ2-5; the D gene is possibly TRBD1 (6 bases). The CDR3 is 16 residues long. The germline V gene has CDR1 SGHNT and CDR2 YYREEE (reference sequence). The V and J ends lost 4 bases and 2 bases respectively, with 18 bases between them. The CDR3 nucleotides are TGTGCCAGCAGCGAAGGCACCGGGACACTACAAGAGACCCAGTACTTC. It encodes CASSEGTGTLQETQYF.

This CDR3 is CASRPGTSAATQYF. In DNA, the CDR3 is TGTGCCAGCAGACCCGGGACAAGCGCTGCGACCCAGTACTTC. The chain combines TRBV12-3 or TRBV12-4 with TRBJ2-5; D perhaps matches TRBD1 (6 bases). The CDR3 sequence is 14 residues long. Trimming took off 6 bases at V and 7 bases at J, with 18 bases between the two ends.

This chain joins TRBV7-2 and TRBJ1-4; no reliable D call. This CDR3 contains 13 residues. Trimming took 5 bases from V and 13 from J, leaving 17 bases between them. Germline values: CDR1 SGHTA, CDR2 FQGNSA. The CDR3 here is CASSPNAERRLFF. CDR3 DNA sequence: TGTGCCAGCAGCCCCAACGCCGAGAGAAGACTGTTTTTT.

As regards this clonotype: A much larger clonotype is one base distant, so this may be a read error. This chain links TRBV5-5 with TRBJ2-7; D remains ambiguous. The CDR3 covers 13 residues. The V gene's germline CDR1 is SGHKS and CDR2 YYEKEE (reference sequence). CDR3 sequence: CPSSSRPSFEQYF. The CDR3 DNA follows: TGTCCCAGCAGCTCGAGACCCTCGTTCGAGCAGTACTTC.

V usage is TRBV11-2 and J usage is TRBJ2-4; a weak D match, TRBD2 (5 bases). Germline loops: CDR1 SGHAT, CDR2 FQNNGV. V was cut by 0 bases and J by 5 bases, with 11 bases left in between. This CDR3 has 15 amino acids. CDR3 DNA sequence: TGTGCCAGCAGCTTAGAACTTGTGGGAGAAAACATTCAGTACTTC. It translates to CASSLELVGENIQYF.

The gene calls are TRBV29-1 and TRBJ2-1; 13 positions match TRBD2. The CDR3 runs 19 residues. The germline CDR1 and CDR2 sequences are SQVTM and ANQGSEA. The ends lost 6 bases at V and 5 bases at J; junction bases unmatched: 19. The CDR3 region is CSVVVSGTSGIPFNNEQFF. The CDR3 nucleotides read TGCAGCGTGGTGGTTTCCGGGACTAGCGGGATTCCGTTCAACAATGAGCAGTTCTTC.

The chain couples TRBV7-2 to TRBJ2-3; TRBD2 aligns across 8 bases. Germline assignment: CDR1 SGHTA and CDR2 FQGNSA. The CDR3 runs to 15 residues. Germline trimming cut 5 bases from V and 3 bases from J; bases unmatched to any gene: 7. The CDR3 region has the DNA TGTGCCAGCAGCGACCGGGGGGGGGTAACAGATACGCAGTATTTT. Translated: CASSDRGGVTDTQYF.

This clonotype has at least ten counts. The chain couples TRBV7-3 to TRBJ2-1; D perhaps matches TRBD1 (6 bases). Germline assignment: CDR1 SGHTA and CDR2 FQGTGA. The CDR3 has 14 amino acids. Trimming stripped 5 bases from V and 6 bases from J, with 14 bases between. CDR3 DNA: TGTGCCAGCAGCCGCACGGCAGGGGTCAATGAGCAGTTCTTC. It is translated as CASSRTAGVNEQFF.

This clonotype was seen many times. The CDR3 nucleotides are TGCAGTGCTAGTAAGGGGACTAGCGGGGAGAATACGCAGTATTTT. This gives the protein CSASKGTSGENTQYF. The chain employs TRBV20-1 and TRBJ2-3, with TRBD2 identical over 13 bases. CDR3 length equals 15 residues. V was pared by 3 bases and J by 7 bases, with 7 bases of the junction left unmatched. Per the germline V gene, CDR1 is DFQATT and CDR2 is SNEGSKA (reference sequence).

The chain carries TRBV19 and TRBJ2-3; D assignment may be TRBD1 or TRBD2 (6 bases each). Germline lookup yields CDR1 LNHDA and CDR2 SQIVND (reference sequence). V lost 3 bases to trimming and J lost 0 bases, with 10 bases between them. This CDR3 has 15 amino acids. The CDR3 DNA is TGTGCCAGTAGTATCGGGGGCCCTAGCACAGATACGCAGTATTTT. It codes for CASSIGGPSTDTQYF.

The J gene is TRBJ2-5, the V gene TRBV6-5; 8 positions match TRBD2. Germline lookup yields CDR1 MNHEY and CDR2 SVGAGI. The CDR3 sequence is 18 residues long. Trimming cost V 0 bases and J 3 bases; bases outside gene matches: 12. CDR3 nucleotides: TGTGCCAGCAGTTACTCCGGGAGGGCCAGGGGATACGAAGAGACCCAGTACTTC. Residues: CASSYSGRARGYEETQYF.

This clonotype has at least ten counts. This chain joins TRBV5-5 and TRBJ2-7; D unresolved. CDR3 length: 15 amino acids. V was trimmed by 0 bases and J by 4 bases, leaving 14 bases between them. CDR1 is SGHKS and CDR2 is YYEKEE in the germline V gene (reference sequence). The CDR3 spells CASSLGHNPGYEQYF. Written as DNA, the CDR3 is TGTGCCAGCAGCTTGGGACATAACCCTGGGTACGAGCAGTACTTC.

At least ten counts were recorded for this clonotype. This rearrangement joins TRBV7-2 to TRBJ2-2, with 7 bases lining up with TRBD2. CDR1 is SGHTA and CDR2 is FQGNSA in the germline V gene. This CDR3 comprises 14 residues. The junction had 8 bases not matched to a gene; V was cut back by 6 bases and J by 7 bases. Written as DNA, the CDR3 is TGTGCCAGCAGAGGGGACTACTCAGGCGGGGAGCTGTTTTTT. Translating gives CASRGDYSGGELFF.

The CDR3 region is CASKIAGTRSTDTQYF. The CDR3 region has the DNA TGTGCCAGCAAGATAGCCGGGACACGAAGTACAGATACGCAGTATTTT. This rearrangement joins TRBV28 to TRBJ2-3; D is possibly TRBD1 (6 bases). Germline V CDR1 and CDR2: MDHEN, SYDVKM. V was trimmed by 7 bases and J by 3 bases, leaving 20 bases between them. The length of the CDR3 is 16 residues.

This clonotype has a count of ten or more. The V and J genes are TRBV7-2 and TRBJ2-1; TRBD2 aligns across 11 bases. Germline loops: CDR1 SGHTA, CDR2 FQGNSA. This CDR3 is built from 15 residues. The V gene end was trimmed by 5 bases and the J gene end by 7 bases; junction bases not matched to a gene: 7. This CDR3 reads CASSTRLAGSNEQFF. CDR3 bases: TGTGCCAGCAGCACCAGACTAGCGGGGAGTAATGAGCAGTTCTTC. Complete variable domain (other parts from reference TRBV7-2 and TRBJ2-1): GAGVSQSPSNKVTEKGKDVELRCDPISGHTALYWYRQSLGQGLEFLIYFQGNSAPDKSGLPSDRFSAERTGGSVSTLTIQRTQQEDSAVYLCASSTRLAGSNEQFFGPGTRLTVL.

For the CDR3, the DNA is TGTGCCAGCAGCTTAGATAACTATGGCTACACCTTC. It encodes CASSLDNYGYTF. The V gene is TRBV7-9, the J gene TRBJ1-2; no firm D call. V lost 1 base and J lost 1, with 1 base in between. There are 12 residues in the CDR3. The germline CDR1 and CDR2 sequences are SEHNR and FQNEAQ (reference sequence).

This clonotype was seen more than once but under ten times. The V call is TRBV25-1, the J call TRBJ2-7, with D possibly TRBD2 on 6 matching bases. The CDR3 contains 15 residues. V was shortened by 3 bases and J by 4 bases, with 16 bases between the two germline ends. CDR1 and CDR2 (germline): MGHDK, SYGVNS. CDR3 bases: TGTGCCAGCAGTGACCTTAGCGGAGAGCTTTACGAGCAGTACTTC. It specifies CASSDLSGELYEQYF.

The chain recombines TRBV7-3 with TRBJ1-5, with D unclear. Germline lookup yields CDR1 SGHTA and CDR2 FQGTGA. This CDR3 is built from 13 residues. Trimming cost V 9 bases and J 4 bases, with 13 bases left between them. The CDR3 nucleotides are TGTGCCAGTTCTTCGGCAGTTAATCAGCCCCAGCATTTT. Amino acid sequence: CASSSAVNQPQHF.

This clonotype was recorded many times. The J gene is TRBJ2-5, the V gene TRBV11-2, with D uncertain. V lost 0 bases to trimming and J lost 3 bases, with 5 bases between them. Germline V gives CDR1 SGHAT, CDR2 FQNNGV. This CDR3 comprises 13 residues. DNA for the CDR3: TGTGCCAGCAGCTTAGACGCAGAAGAGACCCAGTACTTC. Its protein is CASSLDAEETQYF.

This clonotype has a count of ten or more. The rearrangement links TRBV29-1 to TRBJ2-1, with a possible D match to TRBD2 (6 bases). With 6 bases removed from V and 6 bases from J, the gap between germline ends came to 15 bases. Per the germline V gene, CDR1 is SQVTM and CDR2 is ANQGSEA. The CDR3 is made up of 13 amino acids. Here the CDR3 reads CSVGRERVNEQFF. In DNA, the CDR3 is TGCAGCGTGGGTCGGGAGAGGGTCAATGAGCAGTTCTTC.